The clone carrying this TCR beta chain showed up many times. The antigen remains undetermined. MiXCR, applied by TCRdb to the PCR reads, yields one record per CDR3 protein. The sample includes around 470,000 distinct CDR3 sequences, less than 30% of them seen just once. The germline gives CDR1 MNHEY, CDR2 SVGEGT. This CDR3 has 12 amino acids. V was shortened by 8 bases and J by 0 bases, with 5 bases between the two germline ends. CD8+CD4-CCR7+CD45RA+ sorting gave the naive CD8 T cells. The data were obtained in a study of molecular identifiers for immune sequencing clone quantification. Turning to the study itself: Within a replicate experiment, RNA obtained from either roughly 18,000 or 92,000 naive CD8 cells was divided into five aliquots, and four of those aliquots were then sequenced. The study, taken as a whole, reports: Clonotypes topping 20 RNA copies carried over 97% of effector molecules but under 1% of naive ones.

The chain carries TRBV6-2 or TRBV6-3 and TRBJ1-5, with D hard to call. The sequenced sample was naive CD8+ T cells from blood, with Jurkat cell RNA spiked in. Subset here: FACS-sorted CD8+CD4-CCR7+CD45RA+ naive T cells. This TCR derives from a human donor in good health. Some libraries in this study had Jurkat cell RNA spiked in. The CDR3 region is CASSNSNQPQHF. In DNA form, the CDR3 reads TGTGCCAGCTCAAATAGCAATCAGCCCCAGCATTTT.